Following are 24 T cell receptor beta chains from one sample sequenced in a study of blood T cells in healthy people across ages. For the second PCR, which ran for roughly 6 to 11 cycles, a sample-barcoded 5' primer and a J-beta primer mix were used. One entry per CDR3 protein results from TCRdb running MiXCR on the 5' RACE reads. The sample records about 1,600,000 distinct CDR3 sequences, approximately 38% being singletons. Material: blood. Receptor source: a woman aged 18-29 years in good health.

This chain links TRBV27 with TRBJ2-7; 7 bases match TRBD1. The junction had 7 bases not matched to a gene; V was cut back by 5 bases and J by 3 bases. CDR1 is MNHEY, CDR2 SMNVEV, per germline (reference sequence). The CDR3 is 14 amino acids. The CDR3 loop is CASSGGQWGYEQYF. CDR3 bases: TGTGCCAGCAGTGGGGGACAGTGGGGCTACGAGCAGTACTTC.

The CDR3 DNA reads TGTGCCAGCACTCCGGGGGGGACAGGTAACTACGAGCAGTACTTC. This encodes CASTPGGTGNYEQYF. J is TRBJ2-7 and V is TRBV28; D possibly matches TRBD1 or TRBD2 (8 bases each). The germline gives CDR1 MDHEN, CDR2 SYDVKM. The CDR3 loop spans 15 amino acids. Trimming stripped 7 bases from V and 3 bases from J, with 19 bases between.

V gene TRBV20-1 combines with J gene TRBJ2-7, with TRBD2 identical over 11 bases. Germline trimming cut 2 bases from V and 6 bases from J; bases unmatched to any gene: 6. CDR3 length: 14 amino acids. CDR1 DFQATT and CDR2 SNEGSKA come from the germline V gene (reference sequence). The CDR3, as DNA: TGCAGTGCTAGAACTAGCGGGAGCGGAAGCGAGCAGTACTTC. Amino acid sequence: CSARTSGSGSEQYF.

The sample holds a few counts of this clonotype. The chain combines TRBV12-3 or TRBV12-4 with TRBJ2-7, with D tentatively TRBD1 (6 bases). The CDR3 sequence is 10 residues long. With 8 bases removed from V and 7 bases from J, the gap between germline ends came to 9 bases. DNA of the CDR3: TGTGCCAGCGGACAGCCGGAGCAGTACTTC. Translation gives CASGQPEQYF.

This sequence joins TRBV5-6 and TRBJ2-6; perhaps TRBD1 as D (6 bases). V was shortened by 4 bases and J by 0 bases, with 14 bases between the two germline ends. Germline V gene lookup returns CDR1 SGHDT and CDR2 YYEEEE. CDR3 size: 17 residues. The CDR3 nucleotides are TGTGCCAGCAGCCCCGGACAGACATACTCTGGGGCCAACGTCCTGACTTTC. Its translation: CASSPGQTYSGANVLTF.

The V gene is TRBV2, the J gene TRBJ2-7; D gene ambiguous. This CDR3 is built from 12 residues. Germline loops: CDR1 SNHLY, CDR2 FYNNEI. V lost 6 bases and J 3 bases, leaving 9 bases between the germline ends. CDR3 sequence (DNA): TGTGCCAGCAGGATCGGGTTCTACGAGCAGTACTTC. Encoded protein: CASRIGFYEQYF.

The chain employs TRBV6-6 and TRBJ2-4, with D hard to call. The CDR3 covers 11 residues. Trimming shortened V by 2 bases and J by 8 bases, and 4 bases separated the two germline ends. The V gene's germline CDR1 is MNHNY and CDR2 SVGAGI (reference sequence). CDR3 sequence: CASSYSDIQYF. In nucleotides, the CDR3 is TGTGCCAGCAGTTACAGTGACATTCAGTACTTC.

This clonotype was counted only a few times. V and J are TRBV30 and TRBJ2-7; D is unclear. Germline V gene lookup returns CDR1 GTSNPN and CDR2 SVGIG (reference sequence). Trimming removed 1 base from V and 2 bases from J, with 6 bases in between. The CDR3 is 12 amino acids. CDR3: CAWSAPTYEQYF. CDR3 in DNA: TGTGCCTGGAGTGCACCAACCTACGAGCAGTACTTC.

The chain joins TRBV2 to TRBJ1-1; possibly TRBD1 for D (5 bases). There are 14 residues in the CDR3. CDR1 and CDR2 (germline): SNHLY, FYNNEI. The V end was cut by 7 bases, the J end by 1 base, with 13 bases between. The CDR3 region is CASTWDQGNTEAFF. The CDR3 nucleotides are TGTGCCAGCACCTGGGACCAGGGGAACACTGAAGCTTTCTTT.

This clonotype was seen ten or more times. J is TRBJ2-7 and V is TRBV5-5, with TRBD1 identical over 8 bases. CDR1 is SGHKS, CDR2 YYEKEE, per germline (reference sequence). V shed 0 bases and J 1 base; nucleotides not matched to a gene: 3. The CDR3 spans 15 residues. CDR3 DNA: TGTGCCAGCAGCTTGGGGGGACAGGCTTCCTACGAGCAGTACTTC. Translating gives CASSLGGQASYEQYF. Variable domain in full (rest from reference TRBV5-5 and TRBJ2-7): DAGVTQSPTHLIKTRGQQVTLRCSPISGHKSVSWYQQVLGQGPQFIFQYYEKEERGRGNFPDRFSARQFPNYSSELNVNALLLGDSALYLCASSLGGQASYEQYFGPGTRLTVT.

This clonotype was observed a handful of times. The chain is built from TRBV29-1 and TRBJ1-2; D is unclear. This CDR3 is 13 amino acids long. Trimming left V 6 bases short and J 8 bases short, with 19 bases between. The germline CDR1 and CDR2 sequences are SQVTM and ANQGSEA. This chain's CDR3 is CSVDPSGFSGYTF. CDR3 DNA: TGCAGCGTGGATCCTAGCGGGTTTTCAGGCTACACCTTC.

The rearrangement uses TRBV5-6 and TRBJ1-5; 7 nucleotides match TRBD1. The CDR3 length is 17 residues. V was clipped by 4 bases and J by 2 bases; unmatched bases: 12. The germline V gene has CDR1 SGHDT and CDR2 YYEEEE. The CDR3 reads CASSHLKGAEGNQPQHF. The CDR3 DNA reads TGTGCCAGCAGCCACTTGAAGGGGGCAGAAGGCAATCAGCCCCAGCATTTT.

CDR3 region: CASSLVQAGINEQFF. The DNA for the CDR3 is TGTGCCAGCAGCTTAGTTCAAGCGGGCATCAATGAGCAGTTCTTC. The chain employs TRBV7-9 and TRBJ2-1, with TRBD2 as a possible D gene (6 bases). Trimming removed 1 base at V and 6 bases at J, with 13 bases between. The CDR3 totals 15 residues. Germline V gene sequence: CDR1 SEHNR, CDR2 FQNEAQ (reference sequence).

This clonotype was seen more than once but under ten times. The chain links TRBV6-2 or TRBV6-3 to TRBJ1-2; no firm D call. The germline gives CDR1 MNHEY, CDR2 SVGEGT. V dropped 4 bases and J dropped 3 bases, with 15 bases sitting between them. The CDR3 loop spans 15 amino acids. This CDR3 reads CASSLSPVVDYGYTF. CDR3 bases: TGTGCCAGCAGTTTATCCCCGGTCGTGGACTATGGCTACACCTTC.

CDR3 nucleotide sequence: TGCAGCGTTGGAATAGGGGGGGGCCGGAACACTGAAGCTTTCTTT. This gives the protein CSVGIGGGRNTEAFF. The chain joins TRBV29-1 to TRBJ1-1, with a weak D call TRBD1 (6 bases). The CDR3 is 15 residues long. The germline gives CDR1 SQVTM, CDR2 ANQGSEA. The V and J ends lost 4 bases and 1 base respectively, with 16 bases between them.

This clonotype was seen more than once but under ten times. The chain joins TRBV7-2 to TRBJ2-3; D is undetermined. V gave up 5 bases and J gave up 0 bases, with 12 bases separating them. This CDR3 comprises 15 residues. CDR1 and CDR2 (germline): SGHTA, FQGNSA. CDR3 sequence (DNA): TGTGCCAGCAGCCCCCGGCCTACTAGCACAGATACGCAGTATTTT. The encoded protein is CASSPRPTSTDTQYF.

This clonotype has only a few counts. The V and J genes are TRBV7-2 and TRBJ1-2; D is unclear. The V gene's germline CDR1 is SGHTA and CDR2 FQGNSA. This CDR3 has 14 residues. The V end lost 6 bases, the J end lost 5 bases, and 16 bases lay between the germline ends. As DNA, the CDR3 is TGTGCCAGCAGAAAGGGTGGGAGTCCATATGGCTACACCTTC. Its translation: CASRKGGSPYGYTF.

The V gene is TRBV28, the J gene TRBJ1-2, with no clear D. V was shortened by 3 bases and J by 6 bases, with 11 bases between the two germline ends. CDR3 size: 13 residues. The germline V gene encodes CDR1 MDHEN and CDR2 SYDVKM. The CDR3: CASSFRAWDGYTF. The CDR3 nucleotides read TGTGCCAGCAGTTTTCGGGCATGGGATGGCTACACCTTC.

J is TRBJ2-2 and V is TRBV20-1; TRBD1 might be the D (5 bases). With 6 bases removed from V and 5 bases from J, the gap between germline ends came to 10 bases. CDR3 length equals 12 residues. The germline V gene has CDR1 DFQATT and CDR2 SNEGSKA (reference sequence). The CDR3 is CSAARGTGELFF. The CDR3 nucleotides read TGCAGTGCGGCTAGGGGAACCGGGGAGCTGTTTTTT.

The rearrangement joins TRBV29-1 to TRBJ2-7; D unresolved. The CDR3 is made up of 12 amino acids. CDR1 and CDR2 from the germline V gene are SQVTM and ANQGSEA. Trimming took 4 bases from V and 6 from J, leaving 13 bases between them. Here the CDR3 reads CSVVGLAGEQYF. In DNA form, the CDR3 reads TGCAGCGTTGTTGGGCTGGCCGGCGAGCAGTACTTC.

This clonotype was recorded once. The gene calls are TRBV15 and TRBJ2-1; D might be TRBD1 or TRBD2, each matching 5 bases. This CDR3 region has 15 residues. Trimming shortened V by 0 bases and J by 5 bases, and 11 bases separated the two germline ends. Germline CDR1 and CDR2: LNHNV and YYDKDF (reference sequence). In nucleotides, the CDR3 is TGTGCCACCAGCAGAGATCTGGGGGAAAACAATGAGCAGTTCTTC. Translated, it gives CATSRDLGENNEQFF.

In regard to this clonotype: A read error may be the cause here, since a much bigger clone is one base away. This chain uses TRBV28 with TRBJ2-3; tentatively, D is TRBD1 or TRBD2 (5 bases each). The V gene's germline CDR1 is MDHEN and CDR2 SYDVKM. The CDR3 is 14 amino acids. The CDR3 protein is CASSLRGFTDMQYF. The CDR3, as DNA: TGTGCCAGCAGTTTGAGGGGATTCACAGATATGCAGTATTTT.

This rearrangement joins TRBV15 to TRBJ2-3; perhaps TRBD2 as D (6 bases). The CDR3 length is 15 residues. V lost 1 base and J 5 bases, leaving 13 bases between the germline ends. Per germline, CDR1 LNHNV and CDR2 YYDKDF (reference sequence). The DNA for the CDR3 is TGTGCCACCAGCAGAGTCACAGGAGGGATAGATACGCAGTATTTT. This codes for CATSRVTGGIDTQYF.

This clonotype has a handful of counts. V and J are TRBV10-1 and TRBJ1-1, with D possibly matching TRBD1 (5 bases). This CDR3 comprises 13 residues. The germline V gene has CDR1 WNHNN and CDR2 SYGVQD (reference sequence). V lost 7 bases, J lost 0 bases, and 9 bases lay in between. DNA for the CDR3: TGCGCCAGCACCATGGACATGAACACTGAAGCTTTCTTT. Translating gives CASTMDMNTEAFF.